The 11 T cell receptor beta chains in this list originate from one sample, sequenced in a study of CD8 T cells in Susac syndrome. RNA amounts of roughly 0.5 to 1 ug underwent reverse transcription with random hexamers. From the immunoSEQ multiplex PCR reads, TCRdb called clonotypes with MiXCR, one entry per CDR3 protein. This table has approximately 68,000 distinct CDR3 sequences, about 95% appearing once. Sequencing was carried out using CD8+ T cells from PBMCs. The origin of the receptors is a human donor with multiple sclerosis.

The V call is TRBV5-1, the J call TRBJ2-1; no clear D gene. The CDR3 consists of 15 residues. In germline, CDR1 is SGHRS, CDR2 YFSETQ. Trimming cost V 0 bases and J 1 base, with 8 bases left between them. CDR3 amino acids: CASSLEITSYNEQFF. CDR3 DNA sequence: TGCGCCAGCAGCTTGGAAATCACATCCTACAATGAGCAGTTCTTC.

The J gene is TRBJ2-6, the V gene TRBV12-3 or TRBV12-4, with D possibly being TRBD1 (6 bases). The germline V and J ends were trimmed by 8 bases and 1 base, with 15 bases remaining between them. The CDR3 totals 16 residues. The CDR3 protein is CASGQPTGSGANVLTF. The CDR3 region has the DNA TGTGCCAGCGGACAGCCTACAGGTTCTGGGGCCAACGTCCTGACTTTC.

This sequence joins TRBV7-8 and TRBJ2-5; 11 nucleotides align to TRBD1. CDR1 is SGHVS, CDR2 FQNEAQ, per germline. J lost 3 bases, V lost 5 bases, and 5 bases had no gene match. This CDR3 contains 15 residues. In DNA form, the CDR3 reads TGTGCCAGCAGCCCATGGGGACAGGGGGAAGAGACCCAGTACTTC. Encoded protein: CASSPWGQGEETQYF.

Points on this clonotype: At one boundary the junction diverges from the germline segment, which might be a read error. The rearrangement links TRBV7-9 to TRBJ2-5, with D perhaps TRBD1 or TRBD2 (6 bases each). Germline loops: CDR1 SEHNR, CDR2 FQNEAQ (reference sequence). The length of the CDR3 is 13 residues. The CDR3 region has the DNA TGTGCCAGCAGTTTAGGGGGGCAGGAGACCCAGTACTTC. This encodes CASSLGGQETQYF.

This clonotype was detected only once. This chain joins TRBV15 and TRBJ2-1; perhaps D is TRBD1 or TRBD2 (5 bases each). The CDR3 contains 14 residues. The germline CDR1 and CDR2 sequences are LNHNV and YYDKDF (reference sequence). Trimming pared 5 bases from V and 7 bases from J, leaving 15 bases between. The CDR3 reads CATSAPGDLNEQFF. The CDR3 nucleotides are TGTGCCACCAGCGCACCTGGGGACCTGAATGAGCAGTTCTTC.

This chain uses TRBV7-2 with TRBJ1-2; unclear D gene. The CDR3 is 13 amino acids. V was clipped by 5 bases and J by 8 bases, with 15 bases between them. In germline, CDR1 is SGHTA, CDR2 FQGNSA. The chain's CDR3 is CASSRHPGWGYTF. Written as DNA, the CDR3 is TGTGCCAGCAGCCGCCATCCCGGATGGGGCTACACCTTC.

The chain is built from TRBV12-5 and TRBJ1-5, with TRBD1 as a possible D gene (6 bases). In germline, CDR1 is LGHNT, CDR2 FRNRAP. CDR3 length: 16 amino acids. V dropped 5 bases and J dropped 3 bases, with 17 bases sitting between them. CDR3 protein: CASGEPGRGPNQPQHF. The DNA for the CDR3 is TGTGCTAGTGGTGAACCGGGCCGGGGGCCCAATCAGCCCCAGCATTTT. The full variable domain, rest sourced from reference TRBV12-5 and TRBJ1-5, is DARVTQTPRHKVTEMGQEVTMRCQPILGHNTVFWYRQTMMQGLELLAYFRNRAPLDDSGMPKDRFSAEMPDATLATLKIQPSEPRDSAVYFCASGEPGRGPNQPQHFGDGTRLSIL.

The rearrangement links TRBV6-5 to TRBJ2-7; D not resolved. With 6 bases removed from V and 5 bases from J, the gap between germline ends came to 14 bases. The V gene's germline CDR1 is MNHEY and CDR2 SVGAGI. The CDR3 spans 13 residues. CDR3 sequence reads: CASRGPPGDEQYF. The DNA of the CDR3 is TGTGCCAGCAGAGGACCTCCTGGGGACGAGCAGTACTTC.

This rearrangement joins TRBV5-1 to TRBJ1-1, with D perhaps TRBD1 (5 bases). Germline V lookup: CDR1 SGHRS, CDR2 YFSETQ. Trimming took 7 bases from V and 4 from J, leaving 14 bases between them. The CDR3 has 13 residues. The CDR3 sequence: CASFLRGGTEAFF. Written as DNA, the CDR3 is TGCGCCAGCTTCTTACGCGGGGGCACTGAAGCTTTCTTT.

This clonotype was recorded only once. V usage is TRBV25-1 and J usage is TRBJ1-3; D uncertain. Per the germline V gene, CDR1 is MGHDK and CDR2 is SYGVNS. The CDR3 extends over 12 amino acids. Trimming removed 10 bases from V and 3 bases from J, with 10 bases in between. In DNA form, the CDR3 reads TGTGCCACCCAGGAGAATGGAAACACCATATATTTT. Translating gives CATQENGNTIYF.

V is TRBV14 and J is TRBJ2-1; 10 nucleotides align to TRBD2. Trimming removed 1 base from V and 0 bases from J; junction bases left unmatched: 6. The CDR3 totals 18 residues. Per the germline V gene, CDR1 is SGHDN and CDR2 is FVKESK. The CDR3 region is CASSQVGSSGGSYNEQFF. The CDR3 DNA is TGTGCCAGCAGCCAAGTTGGGTCTAGCGGGGGCTCCTACAATGAGCAGTTCTTC.